This T cell receptor (beta chain) emerged from a study of T cell responses to AZD1222 COVID-19 vaccine. This CDR3 contains 11 residues. Germline assignment: CDR1 KGHSH and CDR2 LQKENI. Trimming took off 2 bases at V and 12 bases at J, with 8 bases between the two ends. Comments on this clone: The antigen is unknown.

Here immunoSEQ multiplex PCR was the method, and the copy in TCRdb shows in-frame clones only, minus some. The sample has under 200,000 clones, approximately 95% seen once. Study observations and caveats: Seropositive status at baseline applied to only 6 or 7 AZD1222 recipients. A reported finding is that nearly half of spike-specific TCRs target unmutated variant regions. Females made up more of the donors, who were largely white British, and clonal diversity may have come out too low.

This receptor was obtained from an adult in good health. The V call is TRBV18, the J call TRBJ2-1; D is possibly TRBD2 (7 bases). The specimen was peripheral blood, collected on day 0 of AZD1222 vaccination. CDR3 in amino acids: CASSPRGGQFF. Here the CDR3 DNA reads TGTGCCAGCTCACCAAGGGGGGGGCAGTTCTTC.